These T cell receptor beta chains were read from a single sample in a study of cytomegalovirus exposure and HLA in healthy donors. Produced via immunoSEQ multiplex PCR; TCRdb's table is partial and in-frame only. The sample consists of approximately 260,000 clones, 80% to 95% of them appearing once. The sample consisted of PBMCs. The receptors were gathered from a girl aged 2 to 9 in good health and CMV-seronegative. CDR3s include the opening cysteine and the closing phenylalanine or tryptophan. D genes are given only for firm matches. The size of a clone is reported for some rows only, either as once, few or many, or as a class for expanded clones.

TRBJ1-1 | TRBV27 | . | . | TGTGCCAGCAGCCTCGGAGGATTCACTGAAGCTTTCTTT | CASSLGGFTEAFF
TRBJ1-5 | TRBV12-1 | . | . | TGTGCCAGCAGCTTTCGGGGGGCGCAGGGACAGCCCCAGCATTTT | CASSFRGAQGQPQHF
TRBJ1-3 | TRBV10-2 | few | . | TGCGCCAGCAGGGCAGAAAAGGGGCTTGGAAACACCATATATTTT | CASRAEKGLGNTIYF
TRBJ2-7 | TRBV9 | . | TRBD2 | TGTGCCAGCAGCGCCCCGGGGGGGCCCAACGAGCAGTACTTC | CASSAPGGPNEQYF
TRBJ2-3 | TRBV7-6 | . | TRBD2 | TGTGCCAGCAGCTTTCCCCTGGGCGGGGGGAAAACTAGCACAGATACGCAGTATTTT | CASSFPLGGGKTSTDTQYF
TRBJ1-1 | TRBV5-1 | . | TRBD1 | TGCGCCAGCAGCTTGTTGACAGGGGGCAGGGGGAACACTGAAGCTTTCTTT | CASSLLTGGRGNTEAFF
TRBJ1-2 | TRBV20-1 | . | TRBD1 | TGCAGTGCTTCCGGGACAGGCGGCTACACCTTC | CSASGTGGYTF
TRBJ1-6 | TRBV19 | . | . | TGTGCCAGTAGTATCCAGAATTCACCCCTCCACTTT | CASSIQNSPLHF
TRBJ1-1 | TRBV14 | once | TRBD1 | TGTGCCAGCAGCCAAGGGGCACCCGGGACAGGGCACACTGAAGCTTTCTTT | CASSQGAPGTGHTEAFF
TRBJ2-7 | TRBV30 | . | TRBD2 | TGTGCCTGGAGTCGGAGCGGGGATCAGTACTTC | CAWSRSGDQYF
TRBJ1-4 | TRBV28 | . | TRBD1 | TGTGCCAGCAGCAATGGACAGGGGGGAAGAGCTAATGAAAAACTGTTTTTT | CASSNGQGGRANEKLFF
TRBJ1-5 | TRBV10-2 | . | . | TGCGCCAGCAGCCAAGGAGGGTCCGGACAGCCCCAGCATTTT | CASSQGGSGQPQHF
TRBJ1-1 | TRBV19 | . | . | TGTGCCAGTAGTATTGTCTCGAACACTGAAGCTTTCTTT | CASSIVSNTEAFF
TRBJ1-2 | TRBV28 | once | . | TGTGCCAGCAGTTTAGCGGGGGCAGGTGGCTACACCTTC | CASSLAGAGGYTF
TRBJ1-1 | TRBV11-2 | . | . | TGTGCCAGCAGCTTAGCTTATGGCTCGTCCGGGGTGGGCACTGAAGCTTTCTTT | CASSLAYGSSGVGTEAFF
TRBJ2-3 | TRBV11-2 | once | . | TGTGCCAGCAGCGGGCTCAACACAGATACGCAGTATTTT | CASSGLNTDTQYF
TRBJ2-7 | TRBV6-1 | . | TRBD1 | TGTGCCAGCAGTGGGGACAGGGGAACCTACGAGCAGTACTTC | CASSGDRGTYEQYF
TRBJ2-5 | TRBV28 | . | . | TGTGCCAGCAGTCGTATAGGGGTCCAAGAGACCCAGTACTTC | CASSRIGVQETQYF